The present entry profiles one T cell receptor (beta chain) with its context. This clone occurred a few times. Its cognate antigen has yet to be identified. Base qualities were left out, and no much larger clone turns up one base away. Other DNA sequences in the same sample also yield this CDR3. V and J lose 2 bases and 7 bases, and a span of 9 bases separates them. The CDR3, cysteine through phenylalanine, is 12 amino acids long. This entry keeps only the CDR3 DNA: 36 bases, framed from base 1. From the germline V gene (reference sequence), CDR1 is MNHEY and CDR2 is SMNVEV. The treatment or condition label of this sample denotes: oral pan-JAK inhibitor, 5-10 mg twice daily. Lesional scalp punch biopsies and peripheral blood were obtained from alopecia areata patients. PBMCs were separated by density centrifugation and stained for CD3, CD4 and CD8, after which CD4+ and CD8+ T cells were sorted on a FACSAria.

The sample originates from a study of CD8+ T cells in alopecia areata (dated by TCRdb to 2017 to 2018). Study-wide context: Treated patients were enrolled in an open-label pilot trial of oral tofacitinib at 5 to 10 mg twice daily for moderate-to-severe alopecia areata. Patients received tofacitinib for 6 to 18 months and were then followed off drug for 6 months to check for delayed response and recurrence. In treated patients, disease severity was measured using the SALT score, which gives the percentage of scalp surface area affected. The study used high-throughput TCRbeta sequencing to examine T cell clonal expansion in alopecia areata, in both the C3H/HeJ mouse model and human patients. Scalp tissue and sorted CD4+ and CD8+ peripheral blood T cells from patchy and totalis/universalis alopecia areata patients and from healthy controls were covered by human TCRbeta sequencing. Patients on tofacitinib were biopsied at baseline and after 4 and 24 weeks of treatment, and several of the patients also had a later scalp biopsy. Scalp clonality was compared among normal scalp (n=4), patchy alopecia areata scalp (n=8), and alopecia totalis/universalis scalp (n=8). The RNA source kit depended on sample type: the PAXgene miRNA kit for fixed scalp, the miRNeasy kit for PBMCs, and the RNeasy kit for mouse skin. Amplification of TCRbeta CDR3 regions was done by immunoSEQ multiplex PCR using 35 Vbeta forward primers and 13 Jbeta reverse primers. Paper-wide results and their limitations: Lesional scalp, especially in alopecia totalis/universalis, showed higher clonality and more expanded CD8+ clones than normal scalp, suggesting antigenic drive. Many expanded lesional clones were found to persist in scalp and blood during tofacitinib treatment, and relapse after treatment cessation may be partly explained by this persistence. Because the treated cohort was small and had just a single nonresponder, larger studies are needed to establish links between baseline CD8+ expansion and response. Unlike mouse skin, which is dominated by gammadelta T cells, normal human skin has resident alphabeta T cells that are also sequenced, and this complicates analysis of the scalp TCR repertoire. TCR sequences shared between patients were less clear than in mice, possibly partly because of HLA diversity in the patient population. Tofacitinib significantly decreased scalp clonality and the number of expanded CD8+ clones among the top 100 scalp clones.

Libraries were prepared through the immunoSEQ multiplex PCR assay. To provide template for TCR sequencing, every sample had RNA extracted and reverse transcribed into cDNA. SuperScript III was used for first-strand cDNA synthesis, primed with a 2:1 mix of oligo-dT and random hexamers. A synthetic immune receptor repertoire was used to gauge amplification bias, and whatever bias remained was removed computationally. The authors processed their data as follows. After raw reads were preprocessed to remove errors, the CDR3 was defined following IMGT conventions as running from the conserved cysteine to phenylalanine. Clonality was computed as 1 minus the Shannon entropy, with the entropy normalized by log2 of the number of productive unique TCRs. Whether scalp clones were CD4 or CD8 was inferred by matching scalp TCRbeta sequences against CD4 and CD8 repertoires sorted from blood. The table comes from immuneACCESS by way of TCRdb, which keeps in-frame sequences with V and J called. Part of the clones is missing from these tables; in studies checked, under half for an unresolved V gene and the rest for unknown reasons. V, J and clone size are taken as reported in that table, and D and trimming were inferred from the DNA itself. This sample comprises under 130,000 clones, 85% to 90% of them detected only once. The biggest ten clones account for 11% of the sample.

This receptor chain uses TRBV27 and TRBJ2-7; the D gene is perhaps TRBD1 or TRBD2, as each covers 5 bases. The sequence was obtained from a human donor with alopecia areata. The sample was CD8+ T cells sorted from blood, taken at approximately week 30, from a patient treated with tofacitinib. Here the CDR3 is given as CASSLEGREQYF. The nucleotides are TGTGCCAGCAGTTTAGAGGGGAGAGAGCAGTACTTC.